Listed here are 23 T cell receptor beta chains from one sample, sequenced in a study of vaccination effects on CD4 cells after COVID-19. After expansion with viral peptide pools in the ViraFEST assay, antigen-specific CD4+ T cells were sequenced. A 10-day culture period preceded the isolation of CD4+ T cells. This individual contracted SARS-CoV-2 between March and December 2020, as verified by PCR. Their recognized antigens are unknown. Repertoires were generated with immunoSEQ multiplex PCR, while TCRdb's copy carries only in-frame clones and drops some. The table lists around 46,000 clones, around 79% of them singletons, with approximately 28% in the top ten. This sample comprised CD4+ T cells from PBMCs cultured with a peptide pool, obtained before COVID-19 vaccination. These receptors originate from a human donor who had a prior SARS-CoV-2 infection.

This chain joins TRBV2 and TRBJ2-5, with a weak D call TRBD2 (6 bases). Trimming shortened V by 6 bases and J by 3 bases, and 11 bases separated the two germline ends. From germline, CDR1 is SNHLY and CDR2 FYNNEI. The length of the CDR3 is 13 residues. The CDR3 is CASSDQREETQYF. The CDR3 bases are TGTGCCAGCAGCGACCAGCGGGAAGAGACCCAGTACTTC. The whole variable domain, remainder taken from reference TRBV2 and TRBJ2-5, is EPEVTQTPSHQVTQMGQEVILRCVPISNHLYFYWYRQILGQKVEFLVSFYNNEISEKSEIFDDQFSVERPDGSNFTLKIRSTKLEDSAMYFCASSDQREETQYFGPGTRLLVL.

The chain links TRBV13 to TRBJ2-7, with D perhaps TRBD2 (6 bases). This CDR3 region has 16 residues. The V and J ends lost 8 bases and 2 bases respectively, with 22 bases between them. The germline gives CDR1 PRHDT, CDR2 FYEKMQ (reference sequence). The CDR3 DNA is TGTGCCAGCGGAAGGAAGCGCGGTGGGAGGCCCTACGAGCAGTACTTC. Encoded protein: CASGRKRGGRPYEQYF.

This chain joins TRBV15 and TRBJ2-5; TRBD1 is a possible D gene (5 bases). Per the germline V gene, CDR1 is LNHNV and CDR2 is YYDKDF (reference sequence). CDR3 length equals 13 residues. Trimming pared 1 base from V and 5 bases from J, leaving 8 bases between. The CDR3 region has the DNA TGTGCCACCAGCAGAGTCCCAGGGGAGACCCAGTACTTC. Its translation is CATSRVPGETQYF.

This clone has just one count. The gene calls are TRBV28 and TRBJ2-1; D may be TRBD1 (6 bases). CDR1 and CDR2 from the germline V gene are MDHEN and SYDVKM. Trimming removed 3 bases from V and 2 bases from J, with 11 bases in between. This CDR3 is built from 15 residues. The CDR3 region is CASSLPGVTYNEQFF. CDR3 sequence (DNA): TGTGCCAGCAGTTTGCCAGGGGTAACCTACAATGAGCAGTTCTTC.

This clone has only a few counts. The V call is TRBV5-1, the J call TRBJ2-7; the D gene is possibly TRBD2 (5 bases). This CDR3 comprises 15 residues. The V end lost 0 bases, the J end lost 2 bases, and 12 bases lay between the germline ends. Germline V CDR1 and CDR2: SGHRS, YFSETQ. CDR3 DNA sequence: TGCGCCAGCAGCTTGGCCATAGACTACGCCTACGAGCAGTACTTC. It encodes CASSLAIDYAYEQYF. Complete variable domain (other parts from reference TRBV5-1 and TRBJ2-7): KAGVTQTPRYLIKTRGQQVTLSCSPISGHRSVSWYQQTPGQGLQFLFEYFSETQRNKGNFPGRFSGRQFSNSRSEMNVSTLELGDSALYLCASSLAIDYAYEQYFGPGTRLTVT.

The chain joins TRBV19 to TRBJ1-5, with D tentatively TRBD1 (5 bases). Germline V CDR1 and CDR2: LNHDA, SQIVND (reference sequence). V lost 7 bases and J lost 5, with 21 bases in between. The CDR3 covers 16 residues. The chain's CDR3 is CASNLVPGRGDQPQHF. The CDR3 nucleotides are TGTGCCAGTAATCTTGTACCGGGGCGCGGGGATCAGCCCCAGCATTTT.

The rearrangement links TRBV2 to TRBJ2-3; TRBD1 aligns across 8 bases. Trimming cost V 5 bases and J 3 bases; bases outside gene matches: 1. Germline values: CDR1 SNHLY, CDR2 FYNNEI. The CDR3 runs 13 residues. The CDR3 region is CASSRTGTDTQYF. CDR3 coding DNA: TGTGCCAGCAGTCGGACAGGGACAGATACGCAGTATTTT.

V is TRBV5-1 and J is TRBJ1-1, with a weak D call TRBD1 (5 bases). This CDR3 contains 17 residues. V lost 4 bases to trimming and J lost 1 base, with 20 bases between them. CDR1 and CDR2 from the germline V gene are SGHRS and YFSETQ. The DNA for the CDR3 is TGCGCCAGCAGCCGCCAGTGGGTGGGGGGGTCGAACACTGAAGCTTTCTTT. Amino acids: CASSRQWVGGSNTEAFF.

The rearrangement links TRBV6-2 or TRBV6-3 to TRBJ2-4; D remains ambiguous. Germline assignment: CDR1 MNHEY and CDR2 SVGEGT. The CDR3 sequence is 15 residues long. V dropped 2 bases and J dropped 1 base, with 9 bases sitting between them. The CDR3 region is CASSYSAKAKNIQYF. The DNA of the CDR3 is TGTGCCAGCAGTTACAGTGCTAAGGCCAAAAACATTCAGTACTTC.

The genes are TRBV4-3 and TRBJ2-1, with 14 bases lining up with TRBD2. The CDR3 has 14 amino acids. After removal of 1 base from V and 15 bases from J, the junction contained 5 bases not matched to a gene. CDR1 is LGHNA, CDR2 YSLEER, per germline. This CDR3 reads CASSQARTSGRRFF. CDR3 sequence (DNA): TGCGCCAGCAGCCAAGCCCGGACTAGCGGGAGGAGGTTCTTC.

This clone has ten or more counts. The sample has other DNA sequences that encode this CDR3 too. The V gene is TRBV7-3, the J gene TRBJ2-5; tentative D call: TRBD1 (6 bases). Germline lookup yields CDR1 SGHTA and CDR2 FQGTGA. V was cut by 5 bases and J by 2 bases, with 12 bases left in between. The CDR3 sequence is 14 residues long. The CDR3 nucleotides are TGTGCCAGCAGCCCCACAGGGCTGCAAGAGACCCAGTACTTC. Amino acid sequence: CASSPTGLQETQYF.

The rearrangement uses TRBV3-1 (or the pseudogene TRBV3-2) and TRBJ2-1, with 9 bases fitting TRBD2. The CDR3 extends over 18 amino acids. Germline loops: CDR1 LGHDT, CDR2 YNNKEL (reference sequence). The trim removed 1 base at V and 7 bases at J, leaving 14 bases unmatched. CDR3 amino acids: CASSQGAFRLAAGNEQFF. DNA for the CDR3: TGTGCCAGCAGCCAAGGAGCGTTTAGACTAGCGGCCGGAAATGAGCAGTTCTTC.

Only one count was recorded for this clone. The junction does not match germline at one end; this may be a read error. The V and J genes are TRBV7-7 and TRBJ2-5; D is unclear. Germline CDR1 is SSHAT and CDR2 is FNYEAQ (reference sequence). The CDR3 loop spans 13 amino acids. The CDR3 protein is CASSFLLGETQYF. The DNA of the CDR3 is TGTGCTAGCAGCTTCTTGCTGGGAGAGACCCAGTACTTC.

The V call is TRBV5-6, the J call TRBJ1-5; TRBD1 aligns across 7 bases. V was pared by 4 bases and J by 0 bases, with 10 bases of the junction left unmatched. This CDR3 spans 17 amino acids. Looked up from germline, CDR1 is SGHDT and CDR2 is YYEEEE. As DNA, the CDR3 is TGTGCCAGCAGCGCAACCCCAGGGGGGGGTAGCAATCAGCCCCAGCATTTT. Translated, it gives CASSATPGGGSNQPQHF. Supplemented by reference TRBV5-6 and TRBJ1-5, the full variable domain reads DAGVTQSPTHLIKTRGQQVTLRCSPKSGHDTVSWYQQALGQGPQFIFQYYEEEERQRGNFPDRFSGHQFPNYSSELNVNALLLGDSALYLCASSATPGGGSNQPQHFGDGTRLSIL.

Only a few counts were recorded for this clone. The J gene is TRBJ2-3, the V gene TRBV7-2, with TRBD1 matching over 7 bases. This CDR3 has 13 amino acids. Trimming cost V 5 bases and J 8 bases; bases outside gene matches: 7. Germline CDR1 SGHTA, CDR2 FQGNSA. CDR3 DNA sequence: TGTGCCAGCAGCAACGACAGGGCTGGTACGCAGTATTTT. Protein product: CASSNDRAGTQYF.

V is TRBV3-1 (or the pseudogene TRBV3-2) and J is TRBJ1-1, with unresolved D. The V and J ends lost 2 bases and 10 bases respectively, with 11 bases between them. The CDR3 consists of 12 residues. Germline V CDR1 and CDR2: LGHDT, YNNKEL (reference sequence). The DNA for the CDR3 is TGTGCCAGCAGCCAATCCCCGGGGTTAGCTTTCTTT. This codes for CASSQSPGLAFF.

The chain recombines TRBV27 with TRBJ2-3; D ambiguous. V was clipped by 7 bases and J by 4 bases, with 15 bases between them. This CDR3 spans 14 amino acids. In germline, CDR1 is MNHEY, CDR2 SMNVEV (reference sequence). The CDR3 DNA reads as TGTGCCAGCACCCCCACCATAACTTCAGATACGCAGTATTTT. Its translation is CASTPTITSDTQYF.

This clone was counted only a few times. The V and J genes are TRBV19 and TRBJ1-3, with D hard to call. V lost 7 bases to trimming and J lost 0 bases, with 7 bases between them. This CDR3 has 13 residues. Per the germline V gene, CDR1 is LNHDA and CDR2 is SQIVND (reference sequence). CDR3 sequence: CASKDFSGNTIYF. DNA of the CDR3: TGTGCCAGTAAGGACTTCTCTGGAAACACCATATATTTT. Drawing the rest from reference TRBV19 and TRBJ1-3, the complete variable domain is DGGITQSPKYLFRKEGQNVTLSCEQNLNHDAMYWYRQDPGQGLRLIYYSQIVNDFQKGDIAEGYSVSREKKESFPLTVTSAQKNPTAFYLCASKDFSGNTIYFGEGSWLTVV.

The V gene is TRBV9, the J gene TRBJ2-3; 10 bases are shared with TRBD2. Germline values: CDR1 SGDLS, CDR2 YYNGEE. V dropped 4 bases and J dropped 1; count of bases not matched to a gene: 6. This CDR3 is 16 amino acids long. As DNA, the CDR3 is TGTGCCAGCAGCTTCAAGCGGGGGGGCGGCACAGATACGCAGTATTTT. This encodes CASSFKRGGGTDTQYF.

The J gene is TRBJ2-3, the V gene TRBV28; TRBD2 agrees at 14 bases. The V segment lost 6 bases and the J segment 3 bases; nucleotides outside the gene matches: 5. This CDR3 contains 16 residues. Germline V CDR1 and CDR2: MDHEN, SYDVKM. The CDR3 protein is CASRTSGRALTDTQYF. The CDR3 region has the DNA TGTGCCAGCAGGACTAGCGGGAGGGCCTTGACAGATACGCAGTATTTT.

J is TRBJ2-3 and V is TRBV15, with D possibly matching TRBD1 (5 bases). The CDR3 length is 15 residues. Germline CDR1 is LNHNV and CDR2 is YYDKDF (reference sequence). Between the trimmed V and J ends, which lost 0 bases and 5 bases, there was a span of 12 bases. The CDR3 region has the DNA TGTGCCACCAGCAGAGACTTTGGGCAGGGAGATACGCAGTATTTT. It yields the protein CATSRDFGQGDTQYF.

The chain links TRBV4-2 to TRBJ2-3, with 9 positions matching TRBD2. Germline-derived CDR1 and CDR2 are LGHNA and YNFKEQ. The V gene end was trimmed by 1 base and the J gene end by 2 bases; junction bases not matched to a gene: 16. The CDR3 length is 20 residues. The CDR3 spells CASSQVKISGGLLNTDTQYF. The CDR3 DNA reads as TGTGCCAGCAGCCAAGTGAAAATTAGCGGGGGCCTTTTAAACACAGATACGCAGTATTTT.

The chain links TRBV6-6 to TRBJ2-7; the D gene is possibly TRBD1 (6 bases). Germline CDR1 MNHNY, CDR2 SVGAGI (reference sequence). This CDR3 has 15 residues. Trimming removed 5 bases from V and 2 bases from J, with 16 bases in between. For the CDR3, the DNA is TGTGCCAGCAGTCGATCGGGACACAATACCTACGAGCAGTACTTC. It encodes CASSRSGHNTYEQYF.